This passage covers 11 T cell receptor beta chains from one sample sequenced in a study of cytotoxic CD8 clonotypes in ibrutinib-treated CLL. TCRdb's copy holds only in-frame clones and misses some; the assay was immunoSEQ multiplex PCR. The data hold approximately 330,000 clones, with around four fifths observed a single time. Specimen: PBMCs, collected before ibrutinib treatment. The receptors shown here come from a human donor with chronic lymphocytic leukemia.

This clone was observed at least ten times. The chain links TRBV4-2 to TRBJ1-1, with no clear D. The V end lost 1 base, the J end lost 2 bases, and 11 bases lay between the germline ends. The CDR3 runs 15 residues. Germline lookup yields CDR1 LGHNA and CDR2 YNFKEQ. CDR3 in amino acids: CASSQADLTNTEAFF. The CDR3 DNA follows: TGTGCCAGCAGCCAAGCCGACCTCACAAACACTGAAGCTTTCTTT.

The V gene is TRBV5-4, the J gene TRBJ2-1, with TRBD1 matching over 9 bases. The CDR3 is made up of 15 amino acids. Germline V gene lookup returns CDR1 SGHNT and CDR2 YYREEE (reference sequence). V gave up 6 bases and J gave up 6 bases; unmatched junction bases: 10. CDR3 sequence: CASIAGTGNFNEQFF. As DNA, the CDR3 is TGTGCCAGCATTGCCGGGACAGGGAATTTCAATGAGCAGTTCTTC.

The chain combines TRBV27 with TRBJ2-7; TRBD1 matches at 8 bases. Germline-derived CDR1 and CDR2 are MNHEY and SMNVEV (reference sequence). This CDR3 comprises 15 residues. Trimming at V came to 3 bases and at J to 5 bases, leaving 9 bases not matched to a gene. CDR3 in amino acids: CASSFGPGGLNEQYF. In nucleotides, the CDR3 is TGTGCCAGCAGTTTCGGTCCAGGGGGCTTAAACGAGCAGTACTTC.

This rearrangement joins TRBV4-2 to TRBJ2-3; possibly TRBD2 for D (6 bases). CDR3 size: 17 residues. Germline values: CDR1 LGHNA, CDR2 YNFKEQ. The V end was cut by 3 bases, the J end by 0 bases, with 16 bases between. CDR3 protein: CASSQVGGAASTDTQYF. The CDR3 DNA reads TGTGCCAGCAGCCAGGTTGGAGGGGCGGCGAGCACAGATACGCAGTATTTT.

The chain has TRBV18 and TRBJ1-2; maybe TRBD1 (6 bases). The V gene's germline CDR1 is KGHSH and CDR2 LQKENI. V was shortened by 0 bases and J by 5 bases, with 10 bases between the two germline ends. CDR3 length: 14 amino acids. The CDR3 DNA is TGTGCCAGCTCACCACCCCAGGGGTCTTATGGCTACACCTTC. Its protein product is CASSPPQGSYGYTF.

The rearrangement joins TRBV9 to TRBJ1-1; D may be TRBD1 (5 bases). The CDR3 length is 15 residues. Trimming cost V 0 bases and J 8 bases, with 17 bases left between them. Germline V gene data show CDR1 as SGDLS and CDR2 as YYNGEE. CDR3 protein: CASSVEAGTQEEAFF. CDR3 nucleotide sequence: TGTGCCAGCAGCGTAGAAGCCGGAACACAGGAAGAAGCTTTCTTT.

The chain recombines TRBV7-8 with TRBJ2-1, with 13 bases identical to TRBD2. V trimming: 3 bases; J trimming: 4 bases; junction bases outside the gene matches: 3. The length of the CDR3 is 16 residues. Germline V CDR1 and CDR2: SGHVS, FQNEAQ. The CDR3 DNA is TGTGCCAGCAGCTTGACTAGCGGGAGGCCATACAATGAGCAGTTCTTC. It specifies CASSLTSGRPYNEQFF.

The chain combines TRBV11-3 with TRBJ2-1; D is unclear. The CDR3 runs to 14 residues. CDR1 is SGHNT, CDR2 YENEEA, per germline. V was trimmed by 5 bases and J by 10 bases, leaving 18 bases between them. The CDR3 DNA reads TGTGCCAGCAGCCCCCCGGGCCTAGTTGACGAGCAGTTCTTC. Translation: CASSPPGLVDEQFF.

This clone was picked up one time. CDR3 sequence (DNA): TGTGCCAGCAGTGAAGACAGGGCGGTTGAAAAACTGTTTTTT. Translation gives CASSEDRAVEKLFF. The rearrangement joins TRBV2 to TRBJ1-4; D perhaps matches TRBD1 (6 bases). Trimming left V 1 base short and J 7 bases short, with 10 bases between. CDR1 and CDR2 from the germline V gene are SNHLY and FYNNEI. The CDR3 runs 14 residues.

The CDR3 here is CASSQDRGRFQPQHF. Written as DNA, the CDR3 is TGCGCCAGCAGCCAAGACAGGGGGCGTTTTCAGCCCCAGCATTTT. The rearrangement links TRBV4-3 to TRBJ1-5, with TRBD1 identical over 8 bases. In germline, CDR1 is LGHNA, CDR2 YSLEER. The CDR3 sequence is 15 residues long. V lost 0 bases, J lost 6 bases, and 4 bases stayed unmatched.

The chain links TRBV4-3 to TRBJ2-1; 10 bases are shared with TRBD2. V dropped 1 base and J dropped 9; count of bases not matched to a gene: 6. Germline V lookup: CDR1 LGHNA, CDR2 YSLEER. The CDR3 loop spans 15 amino acids. Here the CDR3 reads CASSQVELAGIEQFF. In DNA form, the CDR3 reads TGCGCCAGCAGCCAAGTTGAACTAGCGGGAATTGAGCAGTTCTTC.